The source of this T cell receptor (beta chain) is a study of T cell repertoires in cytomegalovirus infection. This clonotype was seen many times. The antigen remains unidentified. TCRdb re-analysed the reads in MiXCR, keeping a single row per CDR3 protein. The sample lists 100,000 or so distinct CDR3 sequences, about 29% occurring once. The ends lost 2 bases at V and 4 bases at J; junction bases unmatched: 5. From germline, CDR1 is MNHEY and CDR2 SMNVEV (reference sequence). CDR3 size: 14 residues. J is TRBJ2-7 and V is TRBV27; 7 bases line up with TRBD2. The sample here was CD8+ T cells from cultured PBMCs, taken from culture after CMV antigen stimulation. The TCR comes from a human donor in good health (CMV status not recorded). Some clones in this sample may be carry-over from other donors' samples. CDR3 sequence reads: CASSLTGEGYEQYF. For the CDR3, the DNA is TGTGCCAGCAGTTTAACGGGGGAGGGGTACGAGCAGTACTTC.